This TCR beta chain was captured in a study of identical twins. Study observations and caveats: The study found weaker excess twin sharing in beta out-of-frame sequences.

Germline V gene data show CDR1 as DFQATT and CDR2 as SNEGSKA (reference sequence). The CDR3 length is 13 residues. The V gene end was trimmed by 5 bases and the J gene end by 5 bases; junction bases not matched to a gene: 3. TCRdb called the 5' RACE reads again in MiXCR, with one record for every CDR3 protein. Of around 250,000 distinct CDR3 sequences listed, about 8.3% are singletons. This clonotype was counted at least ten times. Its antigen is as yet unknown. These data were also reused for a study on yellow fever vaccine responses in identical twins.

This sequence joins TRBV20-1 and TRBJ1-6, with 7 bases that match TRBD1. Sample: CD8+ T cells sorted from blood. The clonotype was recovered from a woman under 30 in good health. CDR3 in DNA: TGCAGTGCTTCCGGGACAGATAATTCACCCCTCCACTTT. Its translation: CSASGTDNSPLHF.